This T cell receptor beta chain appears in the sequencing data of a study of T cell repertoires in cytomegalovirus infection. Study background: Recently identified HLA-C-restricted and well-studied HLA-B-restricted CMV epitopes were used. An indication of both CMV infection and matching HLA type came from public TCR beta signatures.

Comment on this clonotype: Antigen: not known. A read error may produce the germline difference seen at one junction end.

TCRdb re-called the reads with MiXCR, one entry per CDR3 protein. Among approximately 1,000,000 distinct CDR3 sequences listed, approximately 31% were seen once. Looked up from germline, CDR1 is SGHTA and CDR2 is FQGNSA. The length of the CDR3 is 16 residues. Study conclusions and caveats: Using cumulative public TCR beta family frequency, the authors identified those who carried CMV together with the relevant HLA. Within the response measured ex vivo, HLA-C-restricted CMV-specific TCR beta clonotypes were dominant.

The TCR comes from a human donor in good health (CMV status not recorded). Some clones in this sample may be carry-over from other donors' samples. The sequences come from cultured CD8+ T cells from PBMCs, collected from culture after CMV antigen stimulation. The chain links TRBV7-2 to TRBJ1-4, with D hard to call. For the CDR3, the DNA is TGTGCCAGCAGCTTAGTCTCTCGGGCCCGTAATGAGAAACTGTTTTTT. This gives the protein CASSLVSRARNEKLFF.